Presented here are 8 T cell receptor beta chains from one specimen sequenced in a study of shared clonotypes between healthy human individuals. Clones were read by immunoSEQ multiplex PCR, and TCRdb kept only the in-frame ones, dropping some. The table includes millions of clones, more than 80% detected once. Sequencing was done on a sample of naive CD4+ T cells sorted from blood. Subset in this sample: CD45RA+ positively selected. The receptors were gathered from a man aged 18 to 35 in good health.

The chain recombines TRBV2 with TRBJ1-6, with D uncertain. Trimming cost V 4 bases and J 0 bases, with 10 bases left between them. The CDR3 runs to 16 residues. The germline gives CDR1 SNHLY, CDR2 FYNNEI. The CDR3 sequence is CASSGDHSSYNSPLHF. CDR3 coding DNA: TGTGCCAGCAGTGGTGACCATAGCTCCTATAATTCACCCCTCCACTTT. The full variable domain, rest sourced from reference TRBV2 and TRBJ1-6, is EPEVTQTPSHQVTQMGQEVILRCVPISNHLYFYWYRQILGQKVEFLVSFYNNEISEKSEIFDDQFSVERPDGSNFTLKIRSTKLEDSAMYFCASSGDHSSYNSPLHFGNGTRLTVT.

On this clone itself: A junction boundary mismatches the germline segment, possibly from a read error. The V and J genes are TRBV19 and TRBJ2-7; possibly TRBD1 or TRBD2 for D (5 bases each). This CDR3 has 13 residues. Germline lookup yields CDR1 LNHDA and CDR2 SQIVND (reference sequence). The CDR3 here is CASSISGPPLQEF. In DNA form, the CDR3 reads TGTGCCAGTAGTATATCGGGACCGCCACTACAGGAGTTC.

V gene TRBV28 combines with J gene TRBJ1-2, with TRBD1 identical over 12 bases. With V trimmed by 2 bases and J by 8 bases, 0 bases remained unmatched. Germline assignment: CDR1 MDHEN and CDR2 SYDVKM. This CDR3 spans 13 amino acids. The CDR3 reads CASSLGTGGGYTF. In DNA, the CDR3 is TGTGCCAGCAGTTTAGGGACAGGGGGCGGCTACACCTTC.

The chain combines TRBV25-1 with TRBJ1-4; D call uncertain. The CDR3 runs to 14 residues. Germline CDR1 reads MGHDK; CDR2 reads SYGVNS. The V end was cut by 4 bases, the J end by 4 bases, with 10 bases between. The chain's CDR3 is CASSAGFLNEKLFF. As DNA, the CDR3 is TGTGCCAGCAGTGCAGGCTTTCTTAATGAAAAACTGTTTTTT.

The chain combines TRBV7-6 with TRBJ1-5; no definite D call. CDR1 is SGHVS, CDR2 FNYEAQ, per germline. The CDR3 sequence is 13 residues long. Trimming removed 1 base from V and 6 bases from J, with 7 bases in between. CDR3 DNA: TGTGCCAGCAGCTTAGGGGAGGCTCAGCCCCAGCATTTT. This gives the protein CASSLGEAQPQHF. Full variable domain (missing parts from reference TRBV7-6 and TRBJ1-5): GAGVSQSPRYKVTKRGQDVALRCDPISGHVSLYWYRQALGQGPEFLTYFNYEAQQDKSGLPNDRFSAERPEGSISTLTIQRTEQRDSAMYRCASSLGEAQPQHFGDGTRLSIL.

V gene TRBV12-5 combines with J gene TRBJ1-5; D uncertain. This CDR3 spans 14 amino acids. CDR1 LGHNT and CDR2 FRNRAP come from the germline V gene. V dropped 0 bases and J dropped 3 bases, with 6 bases sitting between them. DNA for the CDR3: TGTGCTAGTGGTTTGGTAAACCTCAATCAGCCCCAGCATTTT. It specifies CASGLVNLNQPQHF.

The V and J genes are TRBV19 and TRBJ1-2; 9 positions agree with TRBD1. The CDR3 totals 13 residues. J was trimmed by 6 bases and V by 6 bases; bases with no gene match: 5. Germline CDR1 LNHDA, CDR2 SQIVND (reference sequence). CDR3 residues: CASRAQGAHGYTF. DNA of the CDR3: TGTGCCAGTAGAGCACAGGGGGCTCATGGCTACACCTTC.

V usage is TRBV5-1 and J usage is TRBJ1-2, with 11 bases that match TRBD1. V lost 0 bases to trimming and J lost 4 bases; unmatched junction nucleotides: 8. The germline V gene has CDR1 SGHRS and CDR2 YFSETQ. The CDR3 is 17 residues long. The CDR3 DNA sequence: TGCGCCAGCAGCTTGGGGTTCGGGACAGGGGGGATCTATGGCTACACCTTC. Amino acid sequence: CASSLGFGTGGIYGYTF.